A single sample gave rise to the 9 T cell receptor beta chains below, sequenced in a study of early T cells in non-severe SARS-CoV-2 infection. TCRdb used MiXCR to reprocess the 5' RACE reads, holding one entry per CDR3 protein. The sample holds about 29,000 distinct CDR3 sequences; 5.4% are singletons and the top ten take approximately 0.87%. Sequencing was done on a sample of whole blood. The receptors stem from an adult who was a healthcare worker with PCR-confirmed SARS-CoV-2 infection or an uninfected control (not recorded which).

The J gene is TRBJ2-1, the V gene TRBV2, with 10 positions matching TRBD2. The junction had 3 bases not matched to a gene; V was cut back by 3 bases and J by 4 bases. Germline V gene sequence: CDR1 SNHLY, CDR2 FYNNEI. This CDR3 is 15 amino acids long. The CDR3 here is CASSENSGGYNEQFF. The CDR3 DNA is TGTGCCAGCAGTGAGAATAGCGGGGGGTACAATGAGCAGTTCTTC.

This clonotype was detected only a few times. The chain couples TRBV5-5 to TRBJ2-5; 10 bases are a match to TRBD2. Germline V lookup: CDR1 SGHKS, CDR2 YYEKEE (reference sequence). J gave up 4 bases and V 2 bases, and 8 bases lay outside the gene matches. This CDR3 has 16 amino acids. In DNA form, the CDR3 reads TGTGCCAGCAGCTTCTCGGTAGCGGGAGGAGGAGAGACCCAGTACTTC. Its protein is CASSFSVAGGGETQYF.

This clonotype was seen many times. V usage is TRBV5-1 and J usage is TRBJ1-5; possibly TRBD1 for D (5 bases). The germline V and J ends were trimmed by 4 bases and 6 bases, with 17 bases remaining between them. CDR1 is SGHRS, CDR2 YFSETQ, per germline. The CDR3 is 15 amino acids. CDR3 sequence: CASSLSGGNGQPQHF. In DNA, the CDR3 is TGCGCCAGCAGCCTATCGGGGGGAAATGGTCAGCCCCAGCATTTT. Full variable domain (remainder filled in from reference TRBV5-1 and TRBJ1-5): KAGVTQTPRYLIKTRGQQVTLSCSPISGHRSVSWYQQTPGQGLQFLFEYFSETQRNKGNFPGRFSGRQFSNSRSEMNVSTLELGDSALYLCASSLSGGNGQPQHFGDGTRLSIL.

Ten or more counts support this clonotype. The chain has TRBV7-9 and TRBJ2-7; TRBD2 matches at 7 bases. Losses at the gene ends were 5 bases for V and 6 bases for J; bases not matched to a gene: 13. The CDR3 spans 15 residues. Germline V CDR1 and CDR2: SEHNR, FQNEAQ (reference sequence). The DNA for the CDR3 is TGTGCCAGCAGCAAAGGGGAGGGCGAGACGCGCGAGCAGTACTTC. It encodes CASSKGEGETREQYF.

This clonotype occurred many times. The rearrangement joins TRBV6-6 to TRBJ2-1; tentatively, D is TRBD2 (6 bases). Deletions cut 5 bases from V and 5 bases from J, with 19 bases between. The CDR3 runs 16 residues. Per germline, CDR1 MNHNY and CDR2 SVGAGI (reference sequence). CDR3 loop: CASSGTLPSSDNEQFF. The CDR3 DNA is TGTGCCAGCAGTGGGACTCTTCCCTCCTCGGACAATGAGCAGTTCTTC.

By share, this clonotype counts as medium-sized (0.01 to 0.1%). The chain joins TRBV11-2 to TRBJ2-1; the D is unclear. The CDR3 is made up of 13 amino acids. CDR1 is SGHAT and CDR2 is FQNNGV in the germline V gene. V shed 5 bases and J shed 2 bases, with 7 bases lying between them. The chain's CDR3 is CASSIGTYNEQFF. The DNA for the CDR3 is TGTGCCAGCAGCATTGGGACCTACAATGAGCAGTTCTTC.

This clonotype was seen ten or more times. This chain joins TRBV7-2 and TRBJ2-6; TRBD1 agrees at 9 bases. V lost 2 bases, J lost 2 bases, and 1 base stayed unmatched. CDR1 is SGHTA, CDR2 FQGNSA, per germline. This CDR3 contains 16 residues. CDR3 sequence: CASSLTGGTGANVLTF. CDR3 bases: TGTGCCAGCAGCTTAACAGGGGGCACTGGGGCCAACGTCCTGACTTTC.

The chain carries TRBV10-2 and TRBJ2-7; either TRBD1 or TRBD2 may fit D (5 bases each). The ends were cut back, 7 bases at V and 2 bases at J, with 15 bases in the middle. The CDR3 is made up of 14 amino acids. The germline gives CDR1 WSHSY, CDR2 SAAADI. In DNA form, the CDR3 reads TGCGCCAGCATCGAAGGTCGGGGCCCCTACGAGCAGTACTTC. This encodes CASIEGRGPYEQYF.

CDR3 amino acids: CASSEGLAAPYEQYF. The CDR3 DNA reads TGTGCCAGCAGCGAGGGACTAGCGGCACCCTACGAGCAGTACTTC. The chain joins TRBV9 to TRBJ2-7; 11 nucleotides line up with TRBD2. V trimming: 3 bases; J trimming: 2 bases; junction bases outside the gene matches: 4. The CDR3 spans 15 residues. Germline CDR1 reads SGDLS; CDR2 reads YYNGEE. The full variable domain, with the rest looked up from reference TRBV9 and TRBJ2-7, is DSGVTQTPKHLITATGQRVTLRCSPRSGDLSVYWYQQSLDQGLQFLIQYYNGEERAKGNILERFSAQQFPDLHSELNLSSLELGDSALYFCASSEGLAAPYEQYFGPGTRLTVT.